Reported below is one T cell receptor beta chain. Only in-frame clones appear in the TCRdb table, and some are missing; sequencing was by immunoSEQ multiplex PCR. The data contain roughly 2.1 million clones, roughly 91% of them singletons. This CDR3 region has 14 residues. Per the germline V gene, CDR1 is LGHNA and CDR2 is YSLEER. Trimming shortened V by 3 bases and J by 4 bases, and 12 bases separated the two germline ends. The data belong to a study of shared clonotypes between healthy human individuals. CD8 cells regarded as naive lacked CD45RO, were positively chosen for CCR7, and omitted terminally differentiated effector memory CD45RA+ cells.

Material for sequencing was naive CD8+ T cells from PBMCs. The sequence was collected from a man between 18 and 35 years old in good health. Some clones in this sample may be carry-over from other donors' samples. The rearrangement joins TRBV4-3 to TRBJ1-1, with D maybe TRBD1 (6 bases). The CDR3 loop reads CASSQGRGFTEAFF. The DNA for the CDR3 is TGCGCCAGCAGCCAGGGCAGGGGATTCACTGAAGCTTTCTTT.